These T cell receptor beta chains were read from a single sample in a study of PD-1 blockade in mismatch repair-deficient tumors. TCRdb's copy holds only in-frame clones and misses some; the assay was immunoSEQ multiplex PCR. Here the sample spans tens of thousands of clones, more than 75% being singletons. This specimen consisted of peripheral blood, obtained 4 weeks after starting pembrolizumab. The receptors were gathered from an adult with mismatch repair-deficient cancer. Both conserved end residues are part of each CDR3. Each record gives: D gene, clone size, J gene, V gene, CDR3 protein, CDR3 DNA. The D gene is left open where the match is weak. Size tells how often a clone was seen (once, few, many) or the class of an expanded clone, and some rows leave it out.

d_gene: NA
abundance: NA
j_gene: TRBJ1-1
v_gene: TRBV7-9
CDR3aa: CASSLVGGNTEAFF
CDR3nt: TGTGCCAGCAGCTTAGTTGGGGGAAACACTGAAGCTTTCTTT

d_gene: TRBD2
abundance: NA
j_gene: TRBJ2-3
v_gene: TRBV27
CDR3aa: CASSSSFAVGRDATDTQYF
CDR3nt: TGTGCCAGCAGTTCAAGTTTTGCCGTCGGGAGGGACGCGACAGATACGCAGTATTTT

d_gene: NA
abundance: NA
j_gene: TRBJ2-1
v_gene: TRBV29-1
CDR3aa: CSVGAGWQFF
CDR3nt: TGCAGCGTTGGTGCAGGGTGGCAGTTCTTC

d_gene: TRBD1
abundance: NA
j_gene: TRBJ1-2
v_gene: TRBV30
CDR3aa: CAWQQGRLYGYTF
CDR3nt: TGTGCCTGGCAACAGGGGCGACTCTATGGCTACACCTTC

d_gene: TRBD1
abundance: NA
j_gene: TRBJ1-1
v_gene: TRBV28
CDR3aa: CASSLFQGVRTEAFF
CDR3nt: TGTGCCAGCAGTTTATTTCAGGGGGTGAGGACTGAAGCTTTCTTT

d_gene: NA
abundance: NA
j_gene: TRBJ2-5
v_gene: TRBV11-1
CDR3aa: CASRAGQRETQYF
CDR3nt: TGTGCCAGCAGGGCTGGACAGAGAGAGACCCAGTACTTC

d_gene: TRBD1
abundance: NA
j_gene: TRBJ1-2
v_gene: TRBV29-1
CDR3aa: CSVPTGGNYGYTF
CDR3nt: TGCAGCGTCCCAACAGGGGGAAACTATGGCTACACCTTC

d_gene: NA
abundance: NA
j_gene: TRBJ1-1
v_gene: TRBV28
CDR3aa: CASSLRTEAFF
CDR3nt: TGTGCCAGCAGTTTACGGACTGAAGCTTTCTTT

d_gene: TRBD1
abundance: NA
j_gene: TRBJ2-7
v_gene: TRBV5-1
CDR3aa: CASSLGQGASYEQYF
CDR3nt: TGCGCCAGCAGCTTGGGACAGGGGGCAAGCTACGAGCAGTACTTC

d_gene: NA
abundance: few
j_gene: TRBJ1-1
v_gene: TRBV19
CDR3aa: CASTKFREGGHTEAFF
CDR3nt: TGTGCCAGTACAAAATTCCGGGAGGGGGGTCACACTGAAGCTTTCTTT

d_gene: NA
abundance: NA
j_gene: TRBJ1-2
v_gene: TRBV19
CDR3aa: CASSMQSIPGPVEGYTF
CDR3nt: TGTGCCAGTAGTATGCAGAGTATACCGGGCCCGGTGGAAGGCTACACCTTC

d_gene: TRBD1
abundance: NA
j_gene: TRBJ1-2
v_gene: TRBV6-1
CDR3aa: CASSEPTGVDYGYTF
CDR3nt: TGTGCCAGCAGTGAACCGACAGGGGTAGACTATGGCTACACCTTC

d_gene: NA
abundance: NA
j_gene: TRBJ2-7
v_gene: TRBV13
CDR3aa: CASSLVGSASSYEQYF
CDR3nt: TGTGCCAGCAGCTTAGTGGGGTCGGCGTCCTCCTACGAGCAGTACTTC

d_gene: NA
abundance: NA
j_gene: TRBJ1-1
v_gene: TRBV11-1
CDR3aa: CASSLEGGITEAFF
CDR3nt: TGTGCCAGCAGCTTAGAAGGGGGTATCACTGAAGCTTTCTTT

d_gene: NA
abundance: once
j_gene: TRBJ2-1
v_gene: TRBV5-1
CDR3aa: CASSLREGDEQFF
CDR3nt: TGCGCCAGCAGCTTGAGGGAGGGGGATGAGCAGTTCTTC

d_gene: NA
abundance: few
j_gene: TRBJ2-1
v_gene: TRBV6-6
CDR3aa: CASSSHEGGGNEQFF
CDR3nt: TGTGCCAGCAGTTCCCACGAAGGCGGTGGGAATGAGCAGTTCTTC

d_gene: TRBD2
abundance: NA
j_gene: TRBJ2-2
v_gene: TRBV7-9
CDR3aa: CASSRSGGNTGELFF
CDR3nt: TGTGCCAGCAGCCGCAGCGGGGGAAACACCGGGGAGCTGTTTTTT

d_gene: NA
abundance: NA
j_gene: TRBJ2-3
v_gene: TRBV9
CDR3aa: CASSPYTNAPDTQYF
CDR3nt: TGTGCCAGCAGCCCTTACACTAACGCCCCAGATACGCAGTATTTT

d_gene: NA
abundance: NA
j_gene: TRBJ2-1
v_gene: TRBV7-3
CDR3aa: CASSLPGESNEQFF
CDR3nt: TGTGCCAGCAGCCTACCCGGAGAATCCAATGAGCAGTTCTTC

d_gene: NA
abundance: few
j_gene: TRBJ1-4
v_gene: TRBV7-9
CDR3aa: CASSFSRDGEKLFF
CDR3nt: TGTGCCAGCAGCTTCAGCAGGGATGGGGAAAAACTGTTTTTT

d_gene: TRBD2
abundance: NA
j_gene: TRBJ2-1
v_gene: TRBV6-1
CDR3aa: CASSDWTSGRENEQFF
CDR3nt: TGTGCCAGCAGTGACTGGACTAGCGGGAGGGAAAATGAGCAGTTCTTC

d_gene: TRBD2
abundance: NA
j_gene: TRBJ2-3
v_gene: TRBV2
CDR3aa: CASSGIFSGITDTQYF
CDR3nt: TGTGCCAGCAGTGGAATCTTTAGCGGGATAACAGATACGCAGTATTTT

d_gene: NA
abundance: NA
j_gene: TRBJ1-2
v_gene: TRBV27
CDR3aa: CASSPGGGWGYTF
CDR3nt: TGTGCCAGCAGTCCGGGGGGAGGCTGGGGCTACACCTTC

d_gene: TRBD1
abundance: NA
j_gene: TRBJ2-7
v_gene: TRBV6-1
CDR3aa: CASSGGTGTYEQYF
CDR3nt: TGTGCCAGCAGTGGGGGGACAGGGACCTACGAGCAGTACTTC

d_gene: TRBD2
abundance: NA
j_gene: TRBJ2-5
v_gene: TRBV7-2
CDR3aa: CASSLVGGSLKTQYF
CDR3nt: TGTGCCAGCAGCTTAGTTGGCGGGAGTCTGAAGACCCAGTACTTC

d_gene: NA
abundance: NA
j_gene: TRBJ1-3
v_gene: TRBV4-2
CDR3aa: CASSQVRQDSSGNTIYF
CDR3nt: TGTGCCAGCAGCCAAGTCAGACAGGATAGCTCTGGAAACACCATATATTTT

d_gene: NA
abundance: once
j_gene: TRBJ2-5
v_gene: TRBV7-2
CDR3aa: CASSLVREETQYF
CDR3nt: TGTGCCAGCAGCTTAGTCCGGGAGGAGACCCAGTACTTC

d_gene: NA
abundance: NA
j_gene: TRBJ1-1
v_gene: TRBV6-1
CDR3aa: CASTRSIGNTEAFF
CDR3nt: TGTGCCAGCACCAGGTCCATCGGTAACACTGAAGCTTTCTTT

d_gene: NA
abundance: NA
j_gene: TRBJ1-3
v_gene: TRBV19
CDR3aa: CASSSQAEISGNTIYF
CDR3nt: TGTGCCAGTAGTTCCCAGGCGGAGATCTCTGGAAACACCATATATTTT

d_gene: NA
abundance: NA
j_gene: TRBJ1-1
v_gene: TRBV5-1
CDR3aa: CASSTTQTNTEAFF
CDR3nt: TGCGCCAGCAGCACAACCCAGACGAACACTGAAGCTTTCTTT

d_gene: TRBD1
abundance: NA
j_gene: TRBJ1-4
v_gene: TRBV28
CDR3aa: CASSLPTGNNEKLFF
CDR3nt: TGTGCCAGCAGTTTACCGACAGGGAATAATGAAAAACTGTTTTTT

d_gene: TRBD1
abundance: NA
j_gene: TRBJ1-2
v_gene: TRBV18
CDR3aa: CASSPSDRVAFGYTF
CDR3nt: TGTGCCAGCTCACCATCCGACAGGGTGGCATTCGGCTACACCTTC

d_gene: TRBD2
abundance: NA
j_gene: TRBJ2-1
v_gene: TRBV30
CDR3aa: CASPHSGNRNEQFF
CDR3nt: TGTGCCTCGCCCCACAGCGGGAACCGGAATGAGCAGTTCTTC

d_gene: NA
abundance: once
j_gene: TRBJ1-1
v_gene: TRBV7-3
CDR3aa: CASSPQGRGTMNTEAFF
CDR3nt: TGTGCCAGCAGCCCCCAGGGCCGGGGGACCATGAACACTGAAGCTTTCTTT

d_gene: NA
abundance: NA
j_gene: TRBJ2-5
v_gene: TRBV5-4
CDR3aa: CASKIGRRDQETQYF
CDR3nt: TGTGCCAGCAAAATCGGACGGCGGGACCAAGAGACCCAGTACTTC

d_gene: NA
abundance: NA
j_gene: TRBJ2-1
v_gene: TRBV30
CDR3aa: CAFSRGYNEQFF
CDR3nt: TGTGCCTTCTCGCGGGGTTACAATGAGCAGTTCTTC

d_gene: NA
abundance: few
j_gene: TRBJ1-2
v_gene: TRBV2
CDR3aa: CASRGRGNYGYTF
CDR3nt: TGTGCCAGCAGGGGGCGAGGGAACTATGGCTACACCTTC

d_gene: NA
abundance: NA
j_gene: TRBJ2-5
v_gene: TRBV5-6
CDR3aa: CASSLSSLLGRRTSETQYF
CDR3nt: TGTGCCAGCAGCTTATCCTCCCTCCTCGGGAGACGAACCTCAGAGACCCAGTACTTC